The T cell receptor beta chain under discussion was sequenced for a study of blood T cell repertoires in COVID-19. At the level of the study: Sources were T cells, B-cell-depleted T cells, or PBMCs; the material itself was cDNA or gDNA.

V was shortened by 4 bases and J by 8 bases, with 15 bases between the two germline ends. The CDR3 runs 14 residues. Germline CDR1 SQVTM, CDR2 ANQGSEA. Only in-frame clones appear in the TCRdb table, and some are missing; sequencing was by immunoSEQ multiplex PCR. The sample shows 70,000 to 95,000 clones, roughly three quarters of them seen only once. This clone has only one observation. Other DNA sequences in the sample encode the same CDR3. The clonotype was recovered from a man between 60 and 70 years old with COVID-19, enrolled during active disease. V usage is TRBV29-1 and J usage is TRBJ1-6, with D possibly matching TRBD1 (6 bases). The specimen was peripheral blood. CDR3 bases: TGCAGCGTTGCCGTCCGGGACAACGATTCACCCCTCCACTTT. Its protein is CSVAVRDNDSPLHF.